This is a list of T cell receptor beta chains from one sample in a study of Graves' ophthalmopathy and Graves' hyperthyroidism. TCRdb fed the multiplex PCR reads into MiXCR, producing one record per CDR3 protein. The data hold about 550,000 distinct CDR3 sequences, with approximately 37% observed a single time. The material sequenced was peripheral blood or thyroid tissue (not recorded which). The receptors stem from an adult man with Graves' hyperthyroidism. Both conserved end residues are part of each CDR3. The D gene is left open where the match is weak. Not all rows give a size; the values are once, few, many and, for expanded clones, a class.

TRBJ2-5,-,TRBD1,TRBV5-8,CASSNPGTGGLGIETQYF,TGTGCCAGCAGCAACCCCGGGACAGGGGGATTAGGAATTGAGACCCAGTACTTC
TRBJ2-7,once,-,TRBV20-1,CSASGVRGLGGQYF,TGCAGTGCTAGCGGGGTCAGGGGCCTGGGGGGGCAGTACTTC
TRBJ2-5,-,-,TRBV4-1,CASRGLGSNQYF,TGCGCCAGCAGGGGGCTGGGTAGCAATCAGTACTTC
TRBJ2-5,many,-,TRBV7-2,CASSLDTARLETQYF,TGTGCCAGCAGCTTAGACACGGCGAGATTGGAGACCCAGTACTTC
TRBJ2-1,-,-,TRBV2,CASSAFTAEQFF,TGTGCCAGCAGTGCTTTTACGGCGGAGCAGTTCTTC
TRBJ1-2,many,TRBD1,TRBV2,CASSGNDRGLNYGYTF,TGTGCCAGCAGTGGCAATGACAGGGGGCTTAACTATGGCTACACCTTC
TRBJ2-7,-,TRBD1,TRBV27,CASRRFGQGDEQYF,TGTGCCAGCAGGAGGTTTGGACAGGGAGACGAGCAGTACTTC
TRBJ1-2,many,TRBD1,TRBV5-1,CASGTGESNYGYTF,TGCGCCAGTGGGACAGGGGAATCTAACTATGGCTACACCTTC
TRBJ1-5,-,-,TRBV12-3/TRBV12-4,CASSSKGNQPQHF,TGTGCCAGCAGTTCCAAGGGGAATCAGCCCCAGCATTTT
TRBJ1-2,-,-,TRBV10-3,CAISETNYGYTF,TGTGCCATCAGTGAAACTAACTATGGCTACACCTTC
TRBJ2-3,-,TRBD2,TRBV20-1,CSARRTSGRAADTQYF,TGCAGTGCTAGACGGACTAGCGGGAGGGCGGCAGATACGCAGTATTTT
TRBJ2-5,-,-,TRBV20-1,CSARVGETQYF,TGCAGTGCTAGAGTTGGCGAGACCCAGTACTTC
TRBJ2-7,many,-,TRBV10-1,CASSEPGRAYEQYF,TGCGCCAGCAGTGAGCCCGGACGGGCCTACGAGCAGTACTTC
TRBJ2-1,-,-,TRBV7-2,CASSLWAGEQFF,TGTGCCAGCAGCCTTTGGGCGGGTGAGCAGTTCTTC
TRBJ1-1,few,-,TRBV7-8,CASSPSKGRGGLEAFF,TGTGCCAGCAGCCCCTCCAAAGGGAGGGGGGGCCTTGAAGCTTTCTTT
TRBJ1-4,many,TRBD1,TRBV7-9,CASSPPGTGNEKLFF,TGTGCCAGCAGCCCCCCCGGGACAGGGAATGAAAAACTGTTTTTT
TRBJ1-3,many,-,TRBV2,CATRAGGTIYF,TGTGCCACCCGAGCCGGGGGAACCATATATTTT
TRBJ1-2,-,-,TRBV6-1,CASSQGDNGYTF,TGTGCCAGCAGTCAAGGGGACAATGGCTACACCTTC
TRBJ2-7,-,-,TRBV2,CASSLGGGVYEQYF,TGTGCCAGCAGCTTAGGCGGAGGAGTCTACGAGCAGTACTTC
TRBJ1-6,-,-,TRBV5-1,CASRVVIGTFTNLPLHF,TGCGCCAGCAGGGTGGTTATAGGGACTTTCACTAATTTACCCCTCCACTTT
TRBJ1-6,many,TRBD1,TRBV7-9,CASSISRGQGNNSPLHF,TGTGCCAGCAGCATCTCACGCGGACAGGGCAACAATTCACCCCTCCACTTT
TRBJ2-7,once,TRBD2,TRBV24-1,CASSSGTSGRISYEQYF,TGTGCCAGCAGCTCAGGGACTAGCGGGAGGATTTCCTACGAGCAGTACTTC
TRBJ1-5,many,-,TRBV24-1,CATSDQENQPQHF,TGTGCCACCAGTGATCAAGAGAATCAGCCCCAGCATTTT
TRBJ1-4,-,-,TRBV2,CASRVGGTNEKLFF,TGTGCCAGCAGAGTCGGGGGAACTAATGAAAAACTGTTTTTT
TRBJ1-1,-,TRBD1,TRBV6-5,CASRSQGQSNTEAFF,TGTGCCAGCAGATCCCAGGGACAGTCGAACACTGAAGCTTTCTTT
TRBJ1-4,once,TRBD1,TRBV7-2,CASSGPGQGYRNEKLFF,TGTGCCAGCAGCGGACCGGGACAGGGGTATCGGAATGAAAAACTGTTTTTT
TRBJ2-5,many,TRBD2,TRBV7-9,CAAGEETQYF,TGTGCCGCGGGAGAGGAGACCCAGTACTTC
TRBJ2-3,-,TRBD2,TRBV29-1,CSVEVTSGYTDTQYF,TGCAGCGTTGAAGTGACTAGCGGGTACACAGATACGCAGTATTTT
TRBJ2-2,-,TRBD1,TRBV2,CASTGQANTGELFF,TGTGCCAGTACGGGACAGGCCAACACCGGGGAGCTGTTTTTT
TRBJ2-7,many,-,TRBV12-3/TRBV12-4,CASSPGNEQYF,TGTGCCAGCAGCCCCGGAAACGAGCAGTACTTC
TRBJ1-4,-,-,TRBV20-1,CSARVGSLEKLFF,TGCAGTGCTAGAGTGGGATCCTTGGAAAAACTGTTTTTT
TRBJ1-1,many,TRBD1,TRBV20-1,CSARQGNTEAFF,TGCAGTGCCAGACAGGGGAACACTGAAGCTTTCTTT
TRBJ1-3,-,-,TRBV12-5,CASGPAGSGNTIYF,TGTGCTAGTGGTCCAGCGGGCTCTGGAAACACCATATATTTT
TRBJ1-3,-,-,TRBV28,CASMRRGNGNTIHF,TGTGCCAGCATGAGACGGGGGAACGGAAACACCATACATTTT
TRBJ2-7,once,TRBD1,TRBV6-1,CASTPLRDRSYEQYF,TGTGCCAGCACCCCCCTGAGGGACAGATCCTACGAGCAGTACTTC
TRBJ1-2,-,-,TRBV7-3,CAGSLRLPRGPNYGYTF,TGTGCCGGCAGCTTAAGACTCCCCAGGGGACCCAACTATGGCTACACCTTC
TRBJ1-5,-,-,TRBV2,CASERGDQPQHF,TGTGCCAGCGAACGGGGGGACCAGCCCCAGCATTTT
TRBJ2-2,-,-,TRBV3-1,CASSQVAPGELFF,TGTGCCAGCAGCCAAGTTGCGCCCGGGGAGCTGTTTTTT
TRBJ2-5,many,-,TRBV2,CAGQSRETQYF,TGTGCAGGACAGTCGCGGGAGACCCAGTACTTC
TRBJ1-5,-,TRBD1,TRBV6-1,CARTLGQQKYNRPQHF,TGTGCCAGAACTTTGGGACAGCAAAAATACAATCGGCCCCAGCATTTT
TRBJ1-5,many,-,TRBV12-3/TRBV12-4,CASRNRVEQPQHF,TGTGCCAGCAGAAACAGGGTCGAACAGCCCCAGCATTTT
TRBJ2-2,-,TRBD1,TRBV24-1,CATSDPKDRGLVGELFF,TGTGCCACCAGTGACCCCAAGGACAGGGGGCTAGTCGGGGAGCTGTTTTTT
TRBJ1-4,-,-,TRBV12-3/TRBV12-4,CASGLVMDEKLFF,TGTGCTAGTGGTTTGGTGATGGATGAAAAACTGTTTTTT
TRBJ2-5,few,-,TRBV6-5,CASSEWLVRTETQYF,TGTGCCAGCAGTGAATGGCTAGTACGAACGGAGACCCAGTACTTC
TRBJ2-7,few,-,TRBV7-9,CASSSGPQGHEQYF,TGTGCCAGCAGCTCCGGCCCCCAGGGCCACGAGCAGTACTTC
TRBJ1-2,few,TRBD1,TRBV19,CASSILSGQKITF,TGTGCCAGTAGTATTCTCTCGGGACAGAAGATCACCTTC
TRBJ1-2,many,TRBD1,TRBV6-1,CASSDSPTDRVESYGYTF,TGTGCCAGCAGTGATTCCCCCACCGACAGGGTCGAATCCTATGGCTACACCTTC
TRBJ1-2,once,TRBD1,TRBV19,CASSIQTWDRGHGYTF,TGTGCCAGTAGTATTCAAACCTGGGACAGGGGGCATGGCTACACCTTC
TRBJ2-2,many,-,TRBV29-1,CSVAANTGELFF,TGCAGCGTTGCAGCGAACACCGGGGAGCTGTTTTTT
TRBJ2-5,-,TRBD1,TRBV9,CASSGDRAQETQYF,TGTGCCAGCAGTGGGGACAGGGCACAAGAGACCCAGTACTTC
TRBJ1-4,-,TRBD1,TRBV25-1,CASAGDSVNEKLFF,TGTGCCAGCGCCGGGGACAGCGTTAATGAAAAACTGTTTTTT
TRBJ2-2,few,-,TRBV11-3,CASSFSPLLVGELFF,TGTGCCAGCAGCTTTTCCCCACTCTTGGTCGGGGAGCTGTTTTTT
TRBJ2-7,many,-,TRBV7-9,CASSLAAGSPYEQYF,TGTGCCAGCAGCTTAGCAGCGGGCTCTCCCTACGAGCAGTACTTC
TRBJ2-2,-,-,TRBV4-1,CASSPWTEYTGELFF,TGCGCCAGCAGCCCGTGGACAGAATATACCGGGGAGCTGTTTTTT
TRBJ1-2,many,-,TRBV4-2,CASSQDEQGTGYGYTF,TGTGCCAGCAGCCAAGATGAGCAGGGGACTGGCTATGGCTACACCTTC
TRBJ2-1,-,-,TRBV5-1,CASSLQVGNEQFF,TGCGCCAGCAGCTTGCAGGTTGGGAATGAGCAGTTCTTC
TRBJ2-5,-,TRBD2,TRBV10-3,CAGSPLAGQETQYF,TGTGCCGGCAGTCCCCTAGCGGGCCAAGAGACCCAGTACTTC
TRBJ2-5,-,-,TRBV25-1,CATGVQETQYF,TGTGCCACAGGGGTCCAAGAGACCCAGTACTTC